These 26 T cell receptor beta chains came from one sample sequenced in a study of human CD4 T cells and Enterobacteriaceae. The method was immunoSEQ multiplex PCR; TCRdb's version includes in-frame clones alone and lacks a portion of them. The sample has about 29,000 clones, just under 85% seen once. The memory gate held CD4+ cells that were not CD45RA+CCR7+CD95- naive cells, over 95% pure. The sequencing input was memory CD4+ T cells from blood. These receptors were taken from a human donor in good health.

This clone was seen just once. The J gene is TRBJ2-5, the V gene TRBV5-4; possible D gene TRBD2, 5 bases. Trimming removed 1 base at V and 5 bases at J, with 6 bases between. Germline loops: CDR1 SGHNT, CDR2 YYREEE (reference sequence). CDR3 length equals 12 residues. CDR3 loop: CASSLWEETQYF. CDR3 DNA: TGTGCCAGCAGCTTGTGGGAGGAGACCCAGTACTTC.

This chain uses TRBV6-6 with TRBJ2-4; 7 bases align to TRBD2. The CDR3 consists of 14 residues. Trimming at V came to 3 bases and at J to 9 bases, leaving 8 bases not matched to a gene. Looked up from germline, CDR1 is MNHNY and CDR2 is SVGAGI (reference sequence). The CDR3 sequence is CASSYPAGEGIQYF. The DNA of the CDR3 is TGTGCCAGCAGTTATCCCGCGGGGGAAGGCATTCAGTACTTC.

The rearrangement joins TRBV30 to TRBJ2-1; TRBD1 is a possible D gene (6 bases). V gave up 2 bases and J gave up 6 bases, with 14 bases separating them. The CDR3 contains 14 residues. Germline V gene lookup returns CDR1 GTSNPN and CDR2 SVGIG (reference sequence). Written as DNA, the CDR3 is TGTGCCTGGAGTCTGAGGGGGAGCTTCAATGAGCAGTTCTTC. This translates into CAWSLRGSFNEQFF.

V and J are TRBV19 and TRBJ1-3; 7 bases agree with TRBD1. This CDR3 contains 15 residues. Per germline, CDR1 LNHDA and CDR2 SQIVND (reference sequence). Trimming at V came to 3 bases and at J to 0 bases, leaving 2 bases not matched to a gene. DNA for the CDR3: TGTGCCAGTAGTATTTACAGGGGCTCTGGAAACACCATATATTTT. Its translation: CASSIYRGSGNTIYF.

DNA for the CDR3: TGTGCCAGCAGGAGAAATAGCGGTTCACAAGAGACCCAGTACTTC. It translates to CASRRNSGSQETQYF. This rearrangement joins TRBV2 to TRBJ2-5; D might be TRBD2 (6 bases). V gave up 6 bases and J gave up 2 bases, with 16 bases separating them. CDR3 length equals 15 residues. CDR1 SNHLY and CDR2 FYNNEI come from the germline V gene.

V gene TRBV5-1 combines with J gene TRBJ2-2, with D possibly TRBD1 on 5 matching bases. This CDR3 contains 15 residues. The germline gives CDR1 SGHRS, CDR2 YFSETQ. Trimming cost V 4 bases and J 0 bases, with 10 bases left between them. The CDR3 sequence is CASSAGQPNTGELFF. Here the CDR3 DNA reads TGCGCCAGCAGCGCAGGACAACCGAACACCGGGGAGCTGTTTTTT.

The rearrangement links TRBV29-1 to TRBJ2-5, with TRBD1 matching 9 bases. CDR1 is SQVTM and CDR2 is ANQGSEA in the germline V gene. V gave up 7 bases and J gave up 5 bases; unmatched junction bases: 8. This CDR3 has 13 residues. CDR3 nucleotide sequence: TGCAGCGCTGGACAGGGGTCCTGGGAGACCCAGTACTTC. Encoded protein: CSAGQGSWETQYF.

The chain links TRBV19 to TRBJ2-5, with D unresolved. CDR3 length: 11 residues. CDR1 LNHDA and CDR2 SQIVND come from the germline V gene (reference sequence). V lost 7 bases and J 4 bases, leaving 7 bases between the germline ends. CDR3 sequence (DNA): TGTGCCAGTATTATCTCAGAGACCCAGTACTTC. This encodes CASIISETQYF.

This clone was counted a single time. The chain couples TRBV18 to TRBJ1-4; D remains ambiguous. Trimming left V 5 bases short and J 5 bases short, with 9 bases between. This CDR3 is built from 13 residues. The germline V gene has CDR1 KGHSH and CDR2 LQKENI. CDR3: CASSGQSNEKLFF. The DNA of the CDR3 is TGTGCCAGCTCAGGGCAGAGCAATGAAAAACTGTTTTTT.

This chain links TRBV11-2 with TRBJ2-1, with 8 bases fitting TRBD1. This CDR3 is built from 15 residues. Germline V gene lookup returns CDR1 SGHAT and CDR2 FQNNGV. The V gene end was trimmed by 5 bases and the J gene end by 7 bases; junction bases not matched to a gene: 10. CDR3 region: CASSPGGTGRNEQFF. CDR3 sequence (DNA): TGTGCCAGCAGCCCCGGCGGGACAGGTCGTAATGAGCAGTTCTTC. Supplemented by reference TRBV11-2 and TRBJ2-1, the full variable domain reads EAGVAQSPRYKIIEKRQSVAFWCNPISGHATLYWYQQILGQGPKLLIQFQNNGVVDDSQLPKDRFSAERLKGVDSTLKIQPAKLEDSAVYLCASSPGGTGRNEQFFGPGTRLTVL.

The chain links TRBV10-3 to TRBJ2-7; 9 bases are a match to TRBD2. This CDR3 contains 16 residues. Germline assignment: CDR1 ENHRY and CDR2 SYGVKD. V shed 2 bases and J 3 bases; nucleotides not matched to a gene: 8. CDR3 in amino acids: CAISESFASGIYEQYF. CDR3 sequence (DNA): TGTGCCATCAGTGAGAGCTTCGCTAGCGGGATCTACGAGCAGTACTTC.

J is TRBJ1-5 and V is TRBV25-1; D is undetermined. Germline V gives CDR1 MGHDK, CDR2 SYGVNS. The CDR3 is made up of 13 amino acids. Trimming took off 3 bases at V and 9 bases at J, with 12 bases between the two ends. CDR3 amino acids: CASSERASGPQHF. CDR3 DNA sequence: TGTGCCAGCAGTGAGAGGGCCTCCGGGCCCCAGCATTTT.

The chain joins TRBV28 to TRBJ1-2; tentatively, D is TRBD1 (6 bases). Germline V gene data show CDR1 as MDHEN and CDR2 as SYDVKM. V lost 8 bases to trimming and J lost 2 bases, with 18 bases between them. The CDR3 runs 15 residues. CDR3 in DNA: TGTGCCAGCTGGTGGGGGGCGAGGTCAAACTATGGCTACACCTTC. It is translated as CASWWGARSNYGYTF.

The chain has TRBV28 and TRBJ1-1; D remains ambiguous. The CDR3 is 11 amino acids. Per the germline V gene, CDR1 is MDHEN and CDR2 is SYDVKM. Trimming cost V 6 bases and J 6 bases, with 8 bases left between them. The CDR3 region has the DNA TGTGCCAGCAGCCGTAGGGCTGAAGCTTTCTTT. It encodes CASSRRAEAFF.

The CDR3 spells CASTVGGEAFF. CDR3 nucleotides: TGTGCCAGCACCGTCGGGGGTGAAGCTTTCTTT. This sequence joins TRBV7-9 and TRBJ1-1, with TRBD1 as a possible D gene (5 bases). Germline V CDR1 and CDR2: SEHNR, FQNEAQ (reference sequence). This CDR3 is 11 amino acids long. V was cut by 7 bases and J by 7 bases, with 10 bases left in between.

The chain carries TRBV5-1 and TRBJ2-7; 10 bases map to TRBD2. Germline V gene data show CDR1 as SGHRS and CDR2 as YFSETQ. Trimming removed 4 bases from V and 3 bases from J; junction bases left unmatched: 1. The CDR3 consists of 13 residues. Here the CDR3 DNA reads TGCGCCAGCAGCCCTAGCGGGAGCTACGAGCAGTACTTC. Its protein is CASSPSGSYEQYF.

This clone came up a few times. The CDR3 bases are TGTGCCAGCAGCGTAGCTGTCGATCCACGGCACGAGCAGTACTTC. Its translation is CASSVAVDPRHEQYF. V is TRBV9 and J is TRBJ2-7; D unresolved. Germline lookup yields CDR1 SGDLS and CDR2 YYNGEE. The CDR3 runs 15 residues. V lost 0 bases to trimming and J lost 5 bases, with 15 bases between them.

The chain couples TRBV15 to TRBJ2-7; the D gene could be TRBD1 or TRBD2 (5 bases each). Germline V CDR1 and CDR2: LNHNV, YYDKDF (reference sequence). V was cut by 1 base and J by 2 bases, with 9 bases left in between. The CDR3 spans 14 residues. The CDR3 coding sequence is TGTGCCACCAGCAGAGGGGGGTTCGCCTACGAGCAGTACTTC. Translating it yields CATSRGGFAYEQYF.

The V gene is TRBV18, the J gene TRBJ2-1; D call uncertain. This CDR3 region has 16 residues. The V gene's germline CDR1 is KGHSH and CDR2 LQKENI. The V gene lost 6 bases and the J gene lost 0 bases, with 15 bases spanning the gap. The CDR3 DNA reads as TGTGCCAGCTCCGCCGCCCAGGATAGCTCCTACAATGAGCAGTTCTTC. Translated, it gives CASSAAQDSSYNEQFF.

This clone was seen a handful of times. This sequence joins TRBV29-1 and TRBJ1-2, with TRBD1 identical over 10 bases. The J segment lost 2 bases and the V segment lost 4 bases, leaving 4 bases of the junction unmatched. CDR3 size: 14 residues. From germline, CDR1 is SQVTM and CDR2 ANQGSEA. CDR3 loop: CSVGQGAVNYGYTF. In DNA, the CDR3 is TGCAGCGTTGGACAGGGGGCGGTCAACTATGGCTACACCTTC.

The V gene is TRBV7-2, the J gene TRBJ2-1; D is unresolved. Germline lookup yields CDR1 SGHTA and CDR2 FQGNSA. V shed 5 bases and J shed 3 bases, with 11 bases lying between them. The CDR3 sequence is 14 residues long. The DNA for the CDR3 is TGTGCCAGCAGCCACCCTGGGGTCTACAATGAGCAGTTCTTC. Translation: CASSHPGVYNEQFF.

This clone was detected once. The chain uses TRBV27 and TRBJ2-1; 12 bases are shared with TRBD2. Trimming cost V 3 bases and J 8 bases; bases outside gene matches: 8. CDR1 and CDR2 from the germline V gene are MNHEY and SMNVEV (reference sequence). This CDR3 has 16 residues. The CDR3 protein is CASSLETSGSMYEQFF. CDR3 DNA: TGTGCCAGCAGTTTGGAGACTAGCGGGAGTATGTATGAGCAGTTCTTC.

This clone occurred once. CDR3 protein: CASSPQGKNGYTF. CDR3 coding DNA: TGTGCCAGCTCACCACAGGGGAAAAACGGCTACACCTTC. This chain links TRBV18 with TRBJ1-2, with D possibly TRBD1 on 5 matching bases. Germline CDR1 and CDR2: KGHSH and LQKENI. The CDR3 loop spans 13 amino acids. The V end was cut by 1 base, the J end by 8 bases, with 11 bases between.

V gene TRBV27 combines with J gene TRBJ2-1, with D possibly matching TRBD2 (6 bases). The CDR3 length is 17 residues. Deletions cut 6 bases from V and 0 bases from J, with 18 bases between. Germline V gives CDR1 MNHEY, CDR2 SMNVEV (reference sequence). The chain's CDR3 is CASRPRGSTGSYNEQFF. The CDR3 nucleotides read TGTGCCAGCAGACCGCGGGGTAGCACGGGCTCCTACAATGAGCAGTTCTTC.

The chain recombines TRBV11-2 with TRBJ1-1; D possibly corresponds to TRBD1 (5 bases). The V gene lost 1 base and the J gene lost 10 bases, with 7 bases spanning the gap. The CDR3 runs to 11 residues. The germline V gene encodes CDR1 SGHAT and CDR2 FQNNGV. The CDR3 spells CASSLGGGAFF. The CDR3 DNA reads TGTGCCAGCAGCTTAGGGGGCGGAGCTTTCTTT.

This clone was counted a single time. The chain combines TRBV5-1 with TRBJ1-4; 12 nucleotides align to TRBD1. In germline, CDR1 is SGHRS, CDR2 YFSETQ. Trimming took 4 bases from V and 7 from J; bases not matched to a gene: 8. The CDR3 length is 16 residues. CDR3 DNA sequence: TGCGCCAGCAGCGGAATGGGACAGGGGGCTGTTGAAAAACTGTTTTTT. Amino acids: CASSGMGQGAVEKLFF.